The rows below give T cell receptor beta chains drawn from one sample of a study of a mutant IDH1 vaccine in newly diagnosed glioma. Only in-frame clones appear in the TCRdb table, and some are missing; sequencing was by immunoSEQ multiplex PCR. The table includes around 50,000 clones, around 85% detected once. Their antigens are not known. Sequences were derived from PBMCs, sampled from a glioma patient whose treatment included an IDH1 peptide vaccine. Receptors originate from a man aged 35 to 55 with glioma. Each CDR3 is given with its conserved first and last residue. Fields, in order: J gene, clone size, V gene, D gene, CDR3 DNA, CDR3 protein. A D gene is named only where the DNA matches it firmly. The listing skips clone size in some rows; elsewhere it reads once, few, many or a size class.

j_gene: TRBJ1-5
abundance: few
v_gene: TRBV19
d_gene: -
CDR3nt: TGTGCCAGTAGTTTCAGGGGTATTGGCAATCAGCCCCAGCATTTT
CDR3aa: CASSFRGIGNQPQHF

j_gene: TRBJ2-2
abundance: -
v_gene: TRBV7-2
d_gene: -
CDR3nt: TGTGCCAGCAGCTTATCTTTGCGAACGAACACCGGGGAGCTGTTTTTT
CDR3aa: CASSLSLRTNTGELFF

j_gene: TRBJ1-1
abundance: -
v_gene: TRBV5-1
d_gene: TRBD1
CDR3nt: TGCGCCAGCAGCTGGGGGACAGACACTGAAGCTTTCTTT
CDR3aa: CASSWGTDTEAFF

j_gene: TRBJ2-7
abundance: -
v_gene: TRBV5-1
d_gene: TRBD1
CDR3nt: TGCGCCAGCAGCAGACAGGGGGCAGGGGAGCAGTACTTC
CDR3aa: CASSRQGAGEQYF

j_gene: TRBJ1-1
abundance: -
v_gene: TRBV29-1
d_gene: TRBD1
CDR3nt: TGCAGCGCCAGACAGGGGAGTAACACTGAAGCTTTCTTT
CDR3aa: CSARQGSNTEAFF

j_gene: TRBJ1-6
abundance: -
v_gene: TRBV4-2
d_gene: -
CDR3nt: TGTGCCAGCACCGCGGGTTATTCACCCCTCCACTTT
CDR3aa: CASTAGYSPLHF

j_gene: TRBJ2-7
abundance: -
v_gene: TRBV2
d_gene: TRBD2
CDR3nt: TGTGCCAGCAGCCCCCCCGGGGGGGAAGGCTACGAGCAGTACTTC
CDR3aa: CASSPPGGEGYEQYF

j_gene: TRBJ2-5
abundance: -
v_gene: TRBV5-6
d_gene: TRBD2
CDR3nt: TGTGCCAGCAGCGGCTTAACTAGCGGTTTTGAGACCCAGTACTTC
CDR3aa: CASSGLTSGFETQYF

j_gene: TRBJ1-5
abundance: -
v_gene: TRBV4-1
d_gene: -
CDR3nt: TGCGCCAGCAGCCAAGACGAGGGCAATCAGCCCCAGCATTTT
CDR3aa: CASSQDEGNQPQHF

j_gene: TRBJ1-4
abundance: few
v_gene: TRBV5-1
d_gene: TRBD1
CDR3nt: TGCGCCAGCAGCTTAATGACAGGGGCAACTAATGAAAAACTGTTTTTT
CDR3aa: CASSLMTGATNEKLFF

j_gene: TRBJ2-7
abundance: -
v_gene: TRBV5-5
d_gene: TRBD1
CDR3nt: TGTGCCAGCAGCAGAGGACAGGGGGCTTCGTACGTCGACGAGCAGTACTTC
CDR3aa: CASSRGQGASYVDEQYF

j_gene: TRBJ2-7
abundance: few
v_gene: TRBV6-1
d_gene: -
CDR3nt: TGTGCCAGCAGTGCCCATTGGGGGGAGCAGTACTTC
CDR3aa: CASSAHWGEQYF

j_gene: TRBJ2-1
abundance: -
v_gene: TRBV11-2
d_gene: TRBD2
CDR3nt: TGTGCCAGCAGTCGACTACGGGCGGGGGACTACAATGAGCAGTTCTTC
CDR3aa: CASSRLRAGDYNEQFF

j_gene: TRBJ1-1
abundance: -
v_gene: TRBV11-2
d_gene: -
CDR3nt: TGTGCCAGCAGCTTATGGGAGGGAACTGAAGCTTTCTTT
CDR3aa: CASSLWEGTEAFF

j_gene: TRBJ1-1
abundance: -
v_gene: TRBV29-1
d_gene: -
CDR3nt: TGCAGCGTTGCCTTGACTGCGAGCACTGAAGCTTTCTTT
CDR3aa: CSVALTASTEAFF

j_gene: TRBJ2-2
abundance: -
v_gene: TRBV6-5
d_gene: -
CDR3nt: TGTGCCAGCAGTAGGACCGGGGAGCTGTTTTTT
CDR3aa: CASSRTGELFF

j_gene: TRBJ1-1
abundance: -
v_gene: TRBV5-1
d_gene: -
CDR3nt: TGCGCCAGCAGCTTGGTTCGCCAAATTACCGGGCAGAGCACTGAAGCTTTCTTT
CDR3aa: CASSLVRQITGQSTEAFF

j_gene: TRBJ2-7
abundance: -
v_gene: TRBV14
d_gene: -
CDR3nt: TGTGCCAGCAGCCGGGGCCAAGGGTACTCCTACGAGCAGTACTTC
CDR3aa: CASSRGQGYSYEQYF

j_gene: TRBJ1-3
abundance: -
v_gene: TRBV13
d_gene: -
CDR3nt: TGTGCCAGCAGCCGCCCATGGGGCGGAGAAGGAAACACCATATATTTT
CDR3aa: CASSRPWGGEGNTIYF

j_gene: TRBJ2-7
abundance: few
v_gene: TRBV5-1
d_gene: -
CDR3nt: TGCGCCAGCAGCTTCGATAACGGCCCCTACGAGCAGTACTTC
CDR3aa: CASSFDNGPYEQYF

j_gene: TRBJ2-7
abundance: -
v_gene: TRBV5-5
d_gene: -
CDR3nt: TGTGCCAGCAGCTTGCCTTCGGAGCCAGACGAGCAGTACTTC
CDR3aa: CASSLPSEPDEQYF

j_gene: TRBJ1-2
abundance: -
v_gene: TRBV19
d_gene: -
CDR3nt: TGTGCCAGTAGTACCCGACAGCTTAATGGCTACACCTTC
CDR3aa: CASSTRQLNGYTF

j_gene: TRBJ2-7
abundance: -
v_gene: TRBV5-4
d_gene: TRBD2
CDR3nt: TGTGCCAGCAGCTTGGCTCCCCTAGCGGGGGGGCGCGAGCAGTACTTC
CDR3aa: CASSLAPLAGGREQYF

j_gene: TRBJ2-2
abundance: few
v_gene: TRBV2
d_gene: -
CDR3nt: TGTGCCAGCAGCGTTAAGACCGGGGAGCTGTTTTTT
CDR3aa: CASSVKTGELFF

j_gene: TRBJ1-2
abundance: few
v_gene: TRBV5-1
d_gene: -
CDR3nt: TGCGCCAGTTCGGACGGAGACTATGGCTACACCTTC
CDR3aa: CASSDGDYGYTF

j_gene: TRBJ2-5
abundance: -
v_gene: TRBV30
d_gene: -
CDR3nt: TGTGCCTGGAGTGTACATGGAGAGACCCAGTACTTC
CDR3aa: CAWSVHGETQYF

j_gene: TRBJ1-4
abundance: -
v_gene: TRBV2
d_gene: -
CDR3nt: TGTGCCAGCAGTGCCGAAGCATTTGAAAAACTGTTTTTT
CDR3aa: CASSAEAFEKLFF

j_gene: TRBJ2-7
abundance: once
v_gene: TRBV13
d_gene: -
CDR3nt: TGTGCCAGCAGCTTAGGCCGCTACGAGCAGTACTTC
CDR3aa: CASSLGRYEQYF

j_gene: TRBJ1-1
abundance: -
v_gene: TRBV9
d_gene: -
CDR3nt: TGTGCCAGCAGCGTTCAGGGAACGAACACTGAAGCTTTCTTT
CDR3aa: CASSVQGTNTEAFF

j_gene: TRBJ1-2
abundance: -
v_gene: TRBV15
d_gene: -
CDR3nt: TGTGCCACCAGCAGTAACACTGGCGACTATGGCTACACCTTC
CDR3aa: CATSSNTGDYGYTF

j_gene: TRBJ1-2
abundance: once
v_gene: TRBV6-5
d_gene: -
CDR3nt: TGTGCCAGCAGTTCCAACCAGGGTATCTGGGGCTACACCTTC
CDR3aa: CASSSNQGIWGYTF

j_gene: TRBJ1-2
abundance: -
v_gene: TRBV9
d_gene: -
CDR3nt: TGTGCCAGCAGCGTAGGGGGGAGCTATGGCTACACCTTC
CDR3aa: CASSVGGSYGYTF

j_gene: TRBJ1-4
abundance: -
v_gene: TRBV6-5
d_gene: TRBD1
CDR3nt: TGTGCCAGCAGTTACAAACGGGGACAGGGGAATGAAAAACTGTTTTTT
CDR3aa: CASSYKRGQGNEKLFF

j_gene: TRBJ1-1
abundance: -
v_gene: TRBV27
d_gene: -
CDR3nt: TGTGCCAGCAGTTTATCGTGGGGCTCGGGGACTGAAGCTTTCTTT
CDR3aa: CASSLSWGSGTEAFF

j_gene: TRBJ2-4
abundance: -
v_gene: TRBV10-3
d_gene: -
CDR3nt: TGTGCCATCAGTGAGTCGAGGCTAGCCAAAAACATTCAGTACTTC
CDR3aa: CAISESRLAKNIQYF

j_gene: TRBJ1-3
abundance: -
v_gene: TRBV4-1
d_gene: -
CDR3nt: TGCGCCAGCAGCGACGCGGACAGCTCTGGAAACACCATATATTTT
CDR3aa: CASSDADSSGNTIYF

j_gene: TRBJ2-7
abundance: -
v_gene: TRBV27
d_gene: -
CDR3nt: TGTGCCAGCAGTTTGAGGCAGGCATTCGGCGAGCAGTACTTC
CDR3aa: CASSLRQAFGEQYF

j_gene: TRBJ1-2
abundance: few
v_gene: TRBV2
d_gene: TRBD1
CDR3nt: TGTGCCTGCTATGAGGGACAGGGGAATGGCTACACCTTC
CDR3aa: CACYEGQGNGYTF

j_gene: TRBJ1-1
abundance: -
v_gene: TRBV19
d_gene: -
CDR3nt: TGTGCCAGTTCACAAGGGAGGGGAGCTTTCTTT
CDR3aa: CASSQGRGAFF

j_gene: TRBJ2-5
abundance: once
v_gene: TRBV7-8
d_gene: TRBD2
CDR3nt: TGTGCCAGCAGCTCATCACCGGGACTAGCGTCGGAGACCCAGTACTTC
CDR3aa: CASSSSPGLASETQYF

j_gene: TRBJ1-2
abundance: -
v_gene: TRBV5-4
d_gene: -
CDR3nt: TGTGCCAGCAGCAGGACAGCCGTACTATTTGGTGGCTACACCTTC
CDR3aa: CASSRTAVLFGGYTF

j_gene: TRBJ1-3
abundance: -
v_gene: TRBV13
d_gene: -
CDR3nt: TGTGCCAGCAGCTTAGGTGCCGGAAACACCATATATTTT
CDR3aa: CASSLGAGNTIYF

j_gene: TRBJ1-5
abundance: -
v_gene: TRBV10-1
d_gene: -
CDR3nt: TGCGCCAGCCTCAGGGGCGAAAATCAGCCCCAGCATTTT
CDR3aa: CASLRGENQPQHF

j_gene: TRBJ2-7
abundance: -
v_gene: TRBV6-1
d_gene: -
CDR3nt: TGTGCCAGCAGTGAATCCGGGGGCGCCCCCTACGAGCAGTACTTC
CDR3aa: CASSESGGAPYEQYF

j_gene: TRBJ2-7
abundance: once
v_gene: TRBV5-1
d_gene: TRBD1
CDR3nt: TGCGCCAGCAGTCCGCTCGGGACAGGGTCCTACGAGCAGTACTTC
CDR3aa: CASSPLGTGSYEQYF

j_gene: TRBJ1-1
abundance: once
v_gene: TRBV11-1
d_gene: TRBD1
CDR3nt: TGTGCCAGCAGCCGAGGACAGGGTGAAGAAGCTTTCTTT
CDR3aa: CASSRGQGEEAFF

j_gene: TRBJ2-3
abundance: -
v_gene: TRBV5-1
d_gene: -
CDR3nt: TGCGCCAGCAGCCCGGGTCAGAGAACAGATACGCAGTATTTT
CDR3aa: CASSPGQRTDTQYF

j_gene: TRBJ2-3
abundance: once
v_gene: TRBV4-2
d_gene: -
CDR3nt: TGTGCCAGCAGCCAAGATGTACAGAAGAACCCCTTTAGGGCGCAGTATTTT
CDR3aa: CASSQDVQKNPFRAQYF